These T cell receptor beta chains were read from a single sample in a study of Ad26.COV2.S vaccination and SARS-CoV-2 variants. TCRdb's copy holds only in-frame clones and misses some; the assay was immunoSEQ multiplex PCR. In the table there are about 500,000 clones, 80% to 90% of which are singletons. The starting material was peripheral blood, obtained in a trial of Ad26.COV2.S vaccine versus placebo. These receptors were collected from a person between 18 and 59 years old who received the Ad26.COV2.S COVID-19 vaccine or a placebo. Both conserved end residues are part of each CDR3. The D gene is left open where the match is weak. Clone size is not always given. Where it is, it says once, few, many or a class for expanded clones.

length	size	V	D	J	DNA	CDR3
13	.	TRBV6-2/TRBV6-3	.	TRBJ2-1	TGTGCCAGCAGCGACGGAAAATACAATGAGCAGTTCTTC	CASSDGKYNEQFF
16	.	TRBV7-6	.	TRBJ2-7	TGTGCCAGCAGCTATTCGGGACTCCCAGACTCCTACGAGCAGTACTTC	CASSYSGLPDSYEQYF
14	.	TRBV19	.	TRBJ2-1	TGTGCCAGTAGCCAGGGTGATCCCTACAATGAGCAGTTCTTC	CASSQGDPYNEQFF
14	.	TRBV2	TRBD1	TRBJ2-5	TGTGCCAGCAGGGCGACAGGGGTAGGAGAGACCCAGTACTTC	CASRATGVGETQYF
14	.	TRBV7-2	.	TRBJ1-1	TGTGCCAGCAGCTTCGGGGGAGGGAGCACTGAAGCTTTCTTT	CASSFGGGSTEAFF
16	once	TRBV7-9	.	TRBJ2-1	TGTGCCAGCAGTCCCGTCAACAGGGTTTCCTACAATGAGCAGTTCTTC	CASSPVNRVSYNEQFF
15	.	TRBV3-1/TRBV3-2	TRBD2	TRBJ2-1	TGTGCCAGCAGCCCAGGACTAGCGGGATCGAATGAGCAGTTCTTC	CASSPGLAGSNEQFF
13	.	TRBV5-4	.	TRBJ2-5	TGTGCCAGCAGCTTGGGTCTGGTAGAGACCCAGTACTTC	CASSLGLVETQYF
14	.	TRBV18	.	TRBJ1-5	TGTGCCAGCTCACCAGACGGGCAGTTCTTACCCCAGCATTTT	CASSPDGQFLPQHF
19	.	TRBV27	.	TRBJ1-5	TGTGCCAGCAGTTTATACGGGCAGGGAGGCGTGGTGTTAAATCAGCCCCAGCATTTT	CASSLYGQGGVVLNQPQHF
19	.	TRBV5-5	.	TRBJ1-3	TGTGCCAGCAGCTTGGGCGACCGAACAGGCTTATACTCTGGAAACACCATATATTTT	CASSLGDRTGLYSGNTIYF
16	.	TRBV10-3	TRBD2	TRBJ2-5	TGTGCCATCAGTTACCTCGCCGGGACTAGCTTAGAGACCCAGTACTTC	CAISYLAGTSLETQYF
15	.	TRBV4-2	.	TRBJ1-2	TGTGCCAGCAGCCAAGTCTACGGTGTTAACTATGGCTACACCTTC	CASSQVYGVNYGYTF
14	.	TRBV19	.	TRBJ1-1	TGTGCCAGTAGTATCCAGGAGTGGAACACTGAAGCTTTCTTT	CASSIQEWNTEAFF
11	.	TRBV2	TRBD1	TRBJ1-1	TGTGCCAGCAGGGGACAGGCCGAAGCTTTCTTT	CASRGQAEAFF
16	few	TRBV3-1/TRBV3-2	TRBD1	TRBJ1-5	TGTGCCAGCAGCACGGGACAGGGGACGAGCAATCAGCCCCAGCATTTT	CASSTGQGTSNQPQHF
12	.	TRBV7-9	.	TRBJ2-5	TGTGCCAGCAGCTTAGGGCAGGCCATAGAGTACTTC	CASSLGQAIEYF
13	few	TRBV4-3	.	TRBJ2-7	TGCGCCAGCAGCCAAGGGAGGGCCGGCGAGCAGTACTTC	CASSQGRAGEQYF
16	.	TRBV10-3	TRBD1	TRBJ2-1	TGTGCCATCAGTGAATACGGGACAGGGGGCCCCAATGAGCAGTTCTTC	CAISEYGTGGPNEQFF
18	.	TRBV4-3	TRBD2	TRBJ2-7	TGCGCCAGCAGCCAAGCGCCAATGGGACTAGCGGGGCCCTACGAGCAGTACTTC	CASSQAPMGLAGPYEQYF
15	few	TRBV19	.	TRBJ1-5	TGTGCCAGTAGCAAACAGGGAAATAGCAATCAGCCCCAGCATTTT	CASSKQGNSNQPQHF
15	.	TRBV6-2/TRBV6-3	TRBD2	TRBJ2-1	TGTGCCAGCAGCCCAACTAGCGGAGGTTACAATGAGCAGTTCTTC	CASSPTSGGYNEQFF
16	once	TRBV7-9	.	TRBJ2-3	TGTGCCAGCAGCTTAGTAGGGAGGGGGAACACAGATACGCAGTATTTT	CASSLVGRGNTDTQYF
15	.	TRBV11-3	.	TRBJ2-3	TGTGCCAGCAGCTTGGGGGGCCGGGGTTCCGATACGCAGTATTTT	CASSLGGRGSDTQYF
17	.	TRBV7-9	.	TRBJ1-2	TGTGCCAGCAGCTCAAATCGACGAGGGTCTCAAACTTATGGCTACACCTTC	CASSSNRRGSQTYGYTF
16	once	TRBV11-2	TRBD2	TRBJ2-5	TGTGCCAGCAGCTTTCGGTACGGGACTAATGGAGAGACCCAGTACTTC	CASSFRYGTNGETQYF
13	.	TRBV12-3/TRBV12-4	.	TRBJ1-5	TGTGCCAGCAGTTTGATAGAGGCCCAGCCCCAGCATTTT	CASSLIEAQPQHF
15	.	TRBV28	.	TRBJ2-1	TGTGCCAGCATCCCCCGCGGGGCAAACTACAATGAGCAGTTCTTC	CASIPRGANYNEQFF
13	few	TRBV9	TRBD1	TRBJ2-7	TGTGCCAGCAGCGCGACAGGGGCCTACGAGCAGTACTTC	CASSATGAYEQYF
15	.	TRBV30	TRBD1	TRBJ2-7	TGTGCCTGGAGGGTTGGGGGACAGGGGAAGTACGAGCAGTACTTC	CAWRVGGQGKYEQYF
16	.	TRBV5-4	.	TRBJ2-7	TGTGCCAGCAGCTTGGGGGGGAACATCAATTCCTACGAGCAGTACTTC	CASSLGGNINSYEQYF
14	.	TRBV20-1	TRBD1	TRBJ2-7	TGCAGTGCTAGTCCCGGGACAGGGACCTACGAGCAGTACTTC	CSASPGTGTYEQYF
15	.	TRBV6-5	TRBD2	TRBJ2-1	TGTGCCAGCAGTTACATGGAGGGACTAGCGTATGAGCAGTTCTTC	CASSYMEGLAYEQFF
13	.	TRBV4-1	TRBD1	TRBJ2-7	TGCGCCAGCAGCCTCGACAGGGCCTACGAGCAGTACTTC	CASSLDRAYEQYF
15	.	TRBV4-1	.	TRBJ2-7	TGCGCCAGCAGCCAAGATAGACAGCGATACTACGAGCAGTACTTC	CASSQDRQRYYEQYF
16	.	TRBV6-5	.	TRBJ2-1	TGTGCCAGCAGTTACTCATCCCGGGCCGGCTACAATGAGCAGTTCTTC	CASSYSSRAGYNEQFF
15	.	TRBV6-5	.	TRBJ1-6	TGTGCCAGCAGTTACTCGTTACGACAGGATTCACCCCTCCACTTT	CASSYSLRQDSPLHF
14	.	TRBV7-2	.	TRBJ2-1	TGTGCCAGCAGCTTAGGGCGCCAGCACAATGAGCAGTTCTTC	CASSLGRQHNEQFF
19	.	TRBV9	.	TRBJ2-6	TGTGCCAGCAGCGTAGACTGGAACAGGCAGAGCTCTGGGGCCAACGTCCTGACTTTC	CASSVDWNRQSSGANVLTF
16	.	TRBV7-8	.	TRBJ1-2	TGTGCCAGCAGCCCCGGCAGGGGAAGGCTTGGCTATGGCTACACCTTC	CASSPGRGRLGYGYTF
14	.	TRBV6-6	.	TRBJ2-7	TGTGCCAGCAGTTACGGGGGCACCACCTACGAGCAGTACTTC	CASSYGGTTYEQYF